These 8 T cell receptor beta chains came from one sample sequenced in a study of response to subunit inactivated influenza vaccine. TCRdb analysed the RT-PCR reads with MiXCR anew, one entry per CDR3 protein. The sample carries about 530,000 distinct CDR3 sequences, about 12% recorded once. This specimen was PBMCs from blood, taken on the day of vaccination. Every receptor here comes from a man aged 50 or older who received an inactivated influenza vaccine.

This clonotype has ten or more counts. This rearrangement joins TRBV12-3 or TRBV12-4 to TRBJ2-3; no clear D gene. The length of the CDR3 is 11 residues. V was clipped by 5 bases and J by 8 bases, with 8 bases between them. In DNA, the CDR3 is TGTGCCAGCAGTCTTTATGGTACGCAGTATTTT. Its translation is CASSLYGTQYF.

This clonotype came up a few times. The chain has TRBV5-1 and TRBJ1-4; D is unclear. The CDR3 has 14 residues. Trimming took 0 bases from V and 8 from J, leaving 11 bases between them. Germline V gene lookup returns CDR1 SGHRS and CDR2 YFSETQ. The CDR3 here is CASSLGVSGEKLFF. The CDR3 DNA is TGCGCCAGCAGCTTGGGGGTGTCTGGAGAAAAACTGTTTTTT. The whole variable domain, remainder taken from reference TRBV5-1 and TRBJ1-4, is KAGVTQTPRYLIKTRGQQVTLSCSPISGHRSVSWYQQTPGQGLQFLFEYFSETQRNKGNFPGRFSGRQFSNSRSEMNVSTLELGDSALYLCASSLGVSGEKLFFGSGTQLSVL.

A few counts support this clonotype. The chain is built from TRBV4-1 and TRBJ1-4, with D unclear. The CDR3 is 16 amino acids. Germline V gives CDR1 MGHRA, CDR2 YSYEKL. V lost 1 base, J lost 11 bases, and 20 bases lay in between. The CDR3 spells CASSQGVTPGYGKLFF. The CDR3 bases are TGCGCCAGCAGCCAAGGTGTGACTCCCGGGTACGGGAAACTGTTTTTT.

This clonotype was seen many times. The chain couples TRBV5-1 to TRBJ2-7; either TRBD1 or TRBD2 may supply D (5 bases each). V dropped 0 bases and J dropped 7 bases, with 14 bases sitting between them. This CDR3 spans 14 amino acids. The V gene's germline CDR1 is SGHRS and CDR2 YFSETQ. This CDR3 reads CASSLDGGLGEQYF. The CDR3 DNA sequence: TGCGCCAGCAGCTTGGATGGGGGTTTAGGTGAGCAGTACTTC.

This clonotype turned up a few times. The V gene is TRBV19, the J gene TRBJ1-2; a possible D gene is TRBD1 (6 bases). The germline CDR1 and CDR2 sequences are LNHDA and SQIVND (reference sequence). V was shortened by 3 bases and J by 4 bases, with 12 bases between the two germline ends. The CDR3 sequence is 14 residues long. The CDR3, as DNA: TGTGCCAGTAGTATCCCGACAGGAAGCTATGGCTACACCTTC. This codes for CASSIPTGSYGYTF.

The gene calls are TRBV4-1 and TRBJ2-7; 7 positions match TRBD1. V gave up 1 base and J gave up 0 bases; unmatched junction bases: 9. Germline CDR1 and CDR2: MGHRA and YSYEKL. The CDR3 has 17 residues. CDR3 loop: CASSQGKTGANSYEQYF. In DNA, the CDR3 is TGCGCCAGCAGCCAAGGCAAAACAGGGGCTAACTCCTACGAGCAGTACTTC.

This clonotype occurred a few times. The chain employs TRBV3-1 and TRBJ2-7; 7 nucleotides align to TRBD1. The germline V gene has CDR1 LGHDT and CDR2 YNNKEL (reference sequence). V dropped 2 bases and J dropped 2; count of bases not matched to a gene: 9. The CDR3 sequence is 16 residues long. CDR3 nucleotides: TGTGCCAGCAGCCAATCGCAGGGGGTAGGGGCCTACGAGCAGTACTTC. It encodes CASSQSQGVGAYEQYF.

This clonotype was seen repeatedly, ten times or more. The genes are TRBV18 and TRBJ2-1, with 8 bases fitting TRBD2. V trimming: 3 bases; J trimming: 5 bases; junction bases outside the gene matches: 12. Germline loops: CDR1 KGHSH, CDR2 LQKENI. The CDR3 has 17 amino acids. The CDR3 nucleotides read TGTGCCAGCTCACCCCCGGGACTAGGAGATATTAACAATGAGCAGTTCTTC. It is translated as CASSPPGLGDINNEQFF.